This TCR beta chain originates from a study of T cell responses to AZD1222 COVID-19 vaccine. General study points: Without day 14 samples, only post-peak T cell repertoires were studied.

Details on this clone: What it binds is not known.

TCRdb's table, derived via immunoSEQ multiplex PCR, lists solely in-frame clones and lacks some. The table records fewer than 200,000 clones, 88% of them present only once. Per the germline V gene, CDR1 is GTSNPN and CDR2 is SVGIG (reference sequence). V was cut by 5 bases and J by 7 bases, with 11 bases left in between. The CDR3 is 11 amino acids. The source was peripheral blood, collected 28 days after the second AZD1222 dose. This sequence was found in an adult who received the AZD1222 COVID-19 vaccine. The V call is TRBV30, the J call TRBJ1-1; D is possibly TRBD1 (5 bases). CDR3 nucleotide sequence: TGTGCCTGGCGGGACCAGGGTGAAGCTTTCTTT. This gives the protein CAWRDQGEAFF. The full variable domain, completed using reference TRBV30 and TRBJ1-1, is SQTIHQWPATLVQPVGSPLSLECTVEGTSNPNLYWYRQAAGRGLQLLFYSVGIGQISSEVPQNLSASRPQDRQFILSSKKLLLSDSGFYLCAWRDQGEAFFGQGTRLTVV.